Each of the 22 T cell receptor beta chains below was sequenced from the same sample in a study of shared clonotypes between healthy human individuals. The table came from immunoSEQ multiplex PCR; TCRdb's copy has only in-frame clones and leaves some out. The sample carries 630,000 or so clones, 95% to 98% recorded once. CD45RO-negative CD8 cells positively selected for CCR7 made up the naive population, which excluded terminally differentiated effector memory CD45RA+ cells. The sequenced material came from naive CD8+ T cells sorted from blood. The receptors were gathered from a man under 40 in good health.

CDR3 nucleotides: TGTGCCAGCAGCGGGACTAGATCGGAGTTTGGCGGGGAGCTGTTTTTT. It translates to CASSGTRSEFGGELFF. The genes are TRBV9 and TRBJ2-2; 7 positions match TRBD2. This CDR3 has 16 residues. With 3 bases clipped from V and 7 bases from J, the junction kept 12 bases outside the gene matches. Per germline, CDR1 SGDLS and CDR2 YYNGEE.

This clone appeared a single time. This chain joins TRBV11-2 and TRBJ2-5; unclear D gene. Trimming pared 2 bases from V and 4 bases from J, leaving 8 bases between. CDR3 length: 13 amino acids. Germline V gene data show CDR1 as SGHAT and CDR2 as FQNNGV. The CDR3 sequence: CASSLMSGETQYF. As DNA, the CDR3 is TGTGCCAGCAGCTTAATGTCAGGAGAGACCCAGTACTTC.

The chain joins TRBV6-6 to TRBJ1-1, with 10 nucleotides matching TRBD1. CDR1 and CDR2 (germline): MNHNY, SVGAGI (reference sequence). The CDR3 is 16 residues long. V was clipped by 6 bases and J by 1 base; unmatched bases: 8. The CDR3 protein is CASRVWTGGENTEAFF. The CDR3 bases are TGTGCCAGCAGGGTTTGGACAGGGGGAGAGAACACTGAAGCTTTCTTT.

The V gene is TRBV7-2, the J gene TRBJ2-3; 7 positions agree with TRBD1. The CDR3 has 16 residues. V lost 4 bases to trimming and J lost 2 bases; unmatched junction nucleotides: 9. The germline V gene encodes CDR1 SGHTA and CDR2 FQGNSA. CDR3 nucleotide sequence: TGTGCCAGCAGCTCATCCGGGACAGATGACACAGATACGCAGTATTTT. Translation: CASSSSGTDDTDTQYF.

The rearrangement joins TRBV4-3 to TRBJ2-5; D uncertain. The germline V and J ends were trimmed by 1 base and 2 bases, with 17 bases remaining between them. CDR1 and CDR2 from the germline V gene are LGHNA and YSLEER. This CDR3 is built from 17 residues. As DNA, the CDR3 is TGCGCCAGCAGCCAAGGAGAGGCTGTGGAACGTCAAGAGACCCAGTACTTC. Translated: CASSQGEAVERQETQYF.

This clone was seen a single time. The gene calls are TRBV29-1 and TRBJ1-1; D is unclear. Germline V gene lookup returns CDR1 SQVTM and CDR2 ANQGSEA. The CDR3 runs 10 residues. V was cut by 2 bases and J by 4 bases, with 2 bases left in between. The CDR3 nucleotides are TGCAGCGTTGAAATCACTGAAGCTTTCTTT. This sequence encodes CSVEITEAFF.

J is TRBJ2-7 and V is TRBV5-4; D is undetermined. Trimming took 0 bases from V and 5 from J, leaving 6 bases between them. CDR3 length equals 12 residues. The germline CDR1 and CDR2 sequences are SGHNT and YYREEE (reference sequence). CDR3 sequence (DNA): TGTGCCAGCAGCTTGGCGGCGCACGAGCAGTACTTC. As protein: CASSLAAHEQYF.

The chain recombines TRBV18 with TRBJ1-1; the match to TRBD1 covers 8 bases. The CDR3 totals 16 residues. V was pared by 2 bases and J by 3 bases, with 8 bases of the junction left unmatched. The germline gives CDR1 KGHSH, CDR2 LQKENI. CDR3 residues: CASSPTTGGGDTEAFF. The CDR3 DNA sequence: TGTGCCAGCTCACCAACAACAGGGGGAGGGGACACTGAAGCTTTCTTT.

The chain carries TRBV14 and TRBJ2-3; no clear D. Trimming removed 1 base at V and 4 bases at J, with 3 bases between. This CDR3 region has 12 residues. Looked up from germline, CDR1 is SGHDN and CDR2 is FVKESK. The CDR3, as DNA: TGTGCCAGCAGCCAAGGCTCAGATACGCAGTATTTT. Translated, it gives CASSQGSDTQYF.

The chain is built from TRBV5-1 and TRBJ2-5, with 9 bases lining up with TRBD1. This CDR3 is built from 18 residues. Germline CDR1 reads SGHRS; CDR2 reads YFSETQ. V trimming: 4 bases; J trimming: 1 base; junction bases outside the gene matches: 14. The CDR3 sequence: CASSPTGTGTVAQETQYF. In nucleotides, the CDR3 is TGCGCCAGCAGCCCTACCGGGACAGGGACTGTGGCCCAAGAGACCCAGTACTTC.

This chain links TRBV7-9 with TRBJ2-1; D unclear. The V gene's germline CDR1 is SEHNR and CDR2 FQNEAQ (reference sequence). CDR3 length equals 15 residues. V lost 6 bases to trimming and J lost 2 bases, with 14 bases between them. The CDR3 coding sequence is TGTGCCAGCAGTACCAACTATCCCACCTACAATGAGCAGTTCTTC. Amino acids: CASSTNYPTYNEQFF. Full variable domain (remainder filled in from reference TRBV7-9 and TRBJ2-1): DTGVSQNPRHKITKRGQNVTFRCDPISEHNRLYWYRQTLGQGPEFLTYFQNEAQLEKSRLLSDRFSAERPKGSFSTLEIQRTEQGDSAMYLCASSTNYPTYNEQFFGPGTRLTVL.

The chain recombines TRBV7-9 with TRBJ1-1, with a weak D call TRBD1 (5 bases). V dropped 1 base and J dropped 7 bases, with 16 bases sitting between them. The CDR3 runs to 15 residues. Germline CDR1 SEHNR, CDR2 FQNEAQ (reference sequence). CDR3 DNA sequence: TGTGCCAGCAGCTTAGTAGGGGACCTGGCTAATGAAGCTTTCTTT. Translated: CASSLVGDLANEAFF.

V gene TRBV13 combines with J gene TRBJ2-2, with a weak D call TRBD1 (5 bases). V lost 5 bases, J lost 7 bases, and 17 bases lay in between. CDR3 length: 15 amino acids. The germline gives CDR1 PRHDT, CDR2 FYEKMQ (reference sequence). CDR3 coding DNA: TGTGCCAGCAGCCTCATCCAGGGTACAGGCGGGGAGCTGTTTTTT. It encodes CASSLIQGTGGELFF.

This clone appeared a single time. The chain combines TRBV11-2 with TRBJ2-7; TRBD2 matches 12 bases. Germline V gene sequence: CDR1 SGHAT, CDR2 FQNNGV. V was clipped by 4 bases and J by 3 bases; unmatched bases: 10. This CDR3 comprises 17 residues. The CDR3 DNA follows: TGTGCCAGCAGCTCATCCAGACTAGCGGGAGCGATCTACGAGCAGTACTTC. Its translation is CASSSSRLAGAIYEQYF. Filled out from reference TRBV11-2 and TRBJ2-7, the complete variable domain reads EAGVAQSPRYKIIEKRQSVAFWCNPISGHATLYWYQQILGQGPKLLIQFQNNGVVDDSQLPKDRFSAERLKGVDSTLKIQPAKLEDSAVYLCASSSSRLAGAIYEQYFGPGTRLTVT.

The V and J genes are TRBV6-5 and TRBJ2-2; D may be TRBD1 or TRBD2 (6 bases each). Trimming stripped 9 bases from V and 8 bases from J, with 16 bases between. Germline CDR1 reads MNHEY; CDR2 reads SVGAGI. CDR3 size: 13 residues. CDR3 sequence reads: CASKLAGHGELFF. The CDR3 region has the DNA TGTGCCAGTAAATTGGCGGGACATGGGGAGCTGTTTTTT.

The V gene is TRBV28, the J gene TRBJ1-1; D gene uncertain. Trimming stripped 6 bases from V and 0 bases from J, with 8 bases between. Germline loops: CDR1 MDHEN, CDR2 SYDVKM. This CDR3 region has 13 residues. The CDR3 region is CASRWQLNTEAFF. CDR3 nucleotides: TGTGCCAGCAGATGGCAGCTGAACACTGAAGCTTTCTTT.

V usage is TRBV7-9 and J usage is TRBJ2-7, with a possible D match to TRBD2 (7 bases). There are 15 residues in the CDR3. From germline, CDR1 is SEHNR and CDR2 FQNEAQ (reference sequence). V lost 6 bases and J 3 bases, leaving 18 bases between the germline ends. The CDR3 sequence is CASRGGARDFYEQYF. The DNA of the CDR3 is TGTGCCAGCAGAGGGGGGGCCCGGGACTTCTACGAGCAGTACTTC.

The chain is built from TRBV27 and TRBJ2-1, with a weak D call TRBD1 (5 bases). This CDR3 spans 15 amino acids. The ends were cut back, 4 bases at V and 0 bases at J, with 10 bases in the middle. Germline V gene lookup returns CDR1 MNHEY and CDR2 SMNVEV (reference sequence). In nucleotides, the CDR3 is TGTGCCAGCAGTTCACTTGACAGCTCCTACAATGAGCAGTTCTTC. Translation: CASSSLDSSYNEQFF.

The V and J genes are TRBV5-4 and TRBJ1-1; D gene unclear. CDR3 length: 15 amino acids. V was clipped by 3 bases and J by 0 bases, with 12 bases between them. The V gene's germline CDR1 is SGHNT and CDR2 YYREEE (reference sequence). Written as DNA, the CDR3 is TGTGCCAGCAGCTGGGAGCCGGGGATGAACACTGAAGCTTTCTTT. It specifies CASSWEPGMNTEAFF.

This chain links TRBV2 with TRBJ2-7; 9 bases are a match to TRBD1. V was clipped by 1 base and J by 2 bases; unmatched bases: 6. This CDR3 is 16 amino acids long. Germline V lookup: CDR1 SNHLY, CDR2 FYNNEI. CDR3 protein: CASSEVPGQGPYEQYF. DNA for the CDR3: TGTGCCAGCAGTGAAGTCCCGGGACAGGGACCCTACGAGCAGTACTTC.

The V call is TRBV11-2, the J call TRBJ2-7; no firm D call. Trimming stripped 2 bases from V and 5 bases from J, with 10 bases between. Germline V gene sequence: CDR1 SGHAT, CDR2 FQNNGV. This CDR3 is 13 amino acids long. CDR3 nucleotide sequence: TGTGCCAGCAGCTTATGGGAAGCGAACGAGCAGTACTTC. It encodes CASSLWEANEQYF. Drawing the rest from reference TRBV11-2 and TRBJ2-7, the complete variable domain is EAGVAQSPRYKIIEKRQSVAFWCNPISGHATLYWYQQILGQGPKLLIQFQNNGVVDDSQLPKDRFSAERLKGVDSTLKIQPAKLEDSAVYLCASSLWEANEQYFGPGTRLTVT.

The genes are TRBV4-1 and TRBJ2-1; TRBD2 matches at 11 bases. Germline CDR1 reads MGHRA; CDR2 reads YSYEKL. CDR3 length equals 15 residues. J lost 4 bases, V lost 6 bases, and 5 bases had no gene match. The CDR3 reads CASRHTSGRYNEQFF. CDR3 DNA sequence: TGCGCCAGCAGACATACTAGCGGGAGATACAATGAGCAGTTCTTC.